The rows below give T cell receptor beta chains drawn from one sample of a study of T cells in Graves' hyperthyroidism and ophthalmopathy. TCRdb redid the calling of the multiplex PCR reads with MiXCR, one entry per CDR3 protein. The sample yields fewer than 650,000 distinct CDR3 sequences, 46% seen once. Material: peripheral blood or thyroid tissue (not recorded which). Source of these receptors: an adult woman with Graves' disease, either hyperthyroidism or ophthalmopathy (not recorded which). Both conserved end residues are part of each CDR3. D genes are given only for firm matches. A row's size may be missing; if present it is once, few, many or a size class.

J: TRBJ2-7; V: TRBV5-1; size: -; D: -; DNA: TGCGCCAGCAGCGTGCAGGATAGCTCCTACGAGCAGTACTTC; CDR3: CASSVQDSSYEQYF
J: TRBJ1-5; V: TRBV6-1; size: many; D: TRBD1; DNA: TGTGCCAGCAGTCACACAGGGGCAGGGGGACAGCCCCAGCATTTT; CDR3: CASSHTGAGGQPQHF
J: TRBJ2-6; V: TRBV9; size: few; D: -; DNA: TGTGCCAGCAGCGTACTAGTCTCTGGGGCCAACGTCCTGACTTTC; CDR3: CASSVLVSGANVLTF
J: TRBJ2-7; V: TRBV24-1; size: few; D: -; DNA: TGTGCCACCAGTGATTTAGCCGGGTACGAGCAGTACTTC; CDR3: CATSDLAGYEQYF
J: TRBJ1-6; V: TRBV7-6; size: -; D: TRBD1; DNA: TGTGCCAGCAGCTACGGGACAGCGCAACCCCTCCACTTT; CDR3: CASSYGTAQPLHF
J: TRBJ1-4; V: TRBV3-1; size: few; D: -; DNA: TGTGCCAGCACCCGAAGCACTAATGAAAAACTGTTTTTT; CDR3: CASTRSTNEKLFF
J: TRBJ2-7; V: TRBV29-1; size: -; D: TRBD2; DNA: TGCAGCGTTGAGTCCCCACTAGCGGGCTCCTACGAGCAGTACTTC; CDR3: CSVESPLAGSYEQYF
J: TRBJ1-1; V: TRBV5-1; size: -; D: TRBD1; DNA: TGCGCCAGCAGCCCCGGGACAGTGAACACTGAAGTTTTCTTT; CDR3: CASSPGTVNTEVFF
J: TRBJ2-5; V: TRBV2; size: many; D: -; DNA: TGTGCCAGCAGTGAAATTACAGCTCAAGAGACCCAGTACTTC; CDR3: CASSEITAQETQYF
J: TRBJ2-7; V: TRBV15; size: -; D: -; DNA: TGTGCCACCAGCAACGCACGGGACCCCCTCTCCTACGAGCAGTACTTC; CDR3: CATSNARDPLSYEQYF
J: TRBJ2-5; V: TRBV5-1; size: many; D: -; DNA: TGCGCCAGCAGCTTCGTGGCAGTCGGAGAGACCCAGTACTTC; CDR3: CASSFVAVGETQYF
J: TRBJ1-3; V: TRBV7-9; size: many; D: -; DNA: TGTGCCAGCAGCGGACAGCGCTACTCTGGAAACACCATATATTTT; CDR3: CASSGQRYSGNTIYF
J: TRBJ2-7; V: TRBV29-1; size: few; D: -; DNA: TGCAGCGTTGGAGGGGGTGTCTCCTACGAGCAGTACTTC; CDR3: CSVGGGVSYEQYF
J: TRBJ2-5; V: TRBV29-1; size: -; D: -; DNA: TGCAGCGTTAAGGTGACGGCACAAGAGACCCAGTACTTC; CDR3: CSVKVTAQETQYF
J: TRBJ1-5; V: TRBV6-1; size: -; D: TRBD1; DNA: TGTGCCAGCAGAACGGACAGGGAGAATCAGCCCCAGCATTTT; CDR3: CASRTDRENQPQHF
J: TRBJ2-7; V: TRBV28; size: -; D: TRBD1; DNA: TGTGCCAGCAGTCCCCTCGGACAGGGGCTATCCTACGAGCAGTACTTC; CDR3: CASSPLGQGLSYEQYF
J: TRBJ2-7; V: TRBV29-1; size: -; D: TRBD1; DNA: TGCAGCGTGAACAGGGGTGGAGAGCAGTACTTC; CDR3: CSVNRGGEQYF
J: TRBJ2-7; V: TRBV6-2/TRBV6-3; size: -; D: -; DNA: TGTGCCAGCAGTTACTCGACTTGGGAGCAGTACTTC; CDR3: CASSYSTWEQYF
J: TRBJ1-5; V: TRBV12-3/TRBV12-4; size: -; D: TRBD1; DNA: TGTGCCAGCACCGAGACAGGGTCACAGCAGCCCCAGCATTTT; CDR3: CASTETGSQQPQHF
J: TRBJ1-2; V: TRBV4-1; size: few; D: -; DNA: TGCGCCAGCAGCCAAGATACCGGGGCCTCTACTAACTATGGCTACACCTTC; CDR3: CASSQDTGASTNYGYTF
J: TRBJ1-5; V: TRBV29-1; size: many; D: TRBD1; DNA: TGCAGCGTTGTGGGGACAGGGGAGGGACAGCCCCAGCATTTT; CDR3: CSVVGTGEGQPQHF
J: TRBJ1-3; V: TRBV27; size: -; D: -; DNA: TGTGCCAGCAGCCGGACATACTCTGGAAACACCATATATTTT; CDR3: CASSRTYSGNTIYF
J: TRBJ1-1; V: TRBV20-1; size: few; D: -; DNA: TGCAGTGCTAGTCCCCGGGGAGGGTACACTGAAGCTTTCTTT; CDR3: CSASPRGGYTEAFF
J: TRBJ1-2; V: TRBV7-9; size: once; D: -; DNA: TGTGCCAGCAGTTTACTCCAGCGGCTCGACTATGGCTACACCTTC; CDR3: CASSLLQRLDYGYTF
J: TRBJ1-5; V: TRBV12-3/TRBV12-4; size: -; D: -; DNA: TGTGCCAGCAGTACAACAGGGAGTCAGCCCCAGCATTTT; CDR3: CASSTTGSQPQHF
J: TRBJ1-1; V: TRBV29-1; size: -; D: -; DNA: TGCAGCGTTGATCGTCAGCCGAGGGCTGAAGCTTTCTTT; CDR3: CSVDRQPRAEAFF
J: TRBJ2-7; V: TRBV7-2; size: -; D: -; DNA: TGTGCCAGCAGCAGTCCTGACAGTCGATCCTACGAGCAGTACTTC; CDR3: CASSSPDSRSYEQYF